This TCR beta chain was identified during a study of regulatory T cells in long-lasting Graves disease. CDR3 regions were amplified by Arm-PCR using iRepertoire HTBI primers to build TCR beta libraries. MiXCR was run by TCRdb on the multiplex PCR reads, yielding one entry per CDR3 protein. This sample yields some 410,000 distinct CDR3 sequences, of which over 15% are seen a single time; about 10% belongs to the top ten. This clonotype is a singleton in its sample. Its cognate antigen is unknown. Findings and caveats of the study: The number of shared public clonotypes was higher in persistent patients (2,741) than new patients (966).

Time point reported: newly diagnosed GD, antithyroid drugs for less than 3 months. After RNA was extracted from PBMCs, the TCR library was made from it. Between the trimmed V and J ends, which lost 1 base and 4 bases, there was a span of 8 bases. The length of the CDR3 is 14 residues. The germline V gene has CDR1 LNHDA and CDR2 SQIVND (reference sequence). These same data were also listed under a study on T cells in Graves' hyperthyroidism and ophthalmopathy. That study adds: The majority of expanded thyroid clonotypes above 0.001 also appeared in blood.

This sequence joins TRBV19 and TRBJ2-4; D possibly corresponds to TRBD1 (5 bases). The sample was peripheral blood mononuclear cells (PBMCs), taken at new diagnosis, from a patient treated with antithyroid drugs. This TCR came from a woman in her twenties or thirties with Graves disease. CDR3 residues: CASSIGAGKNIQYF. CDR3 bases: TGTGCCAGTAGTATAGGGGCAGGGAAAAACATTCAGTACTTC.